The sequence of this T cell receptor (beta chain) was determined in a study of identical twins. Study-level points and caveats: Abundant cord blood beta clonotypes carried fewer insertions; memory repertoires showed none.

This clonotype was seen ten or more times. Its cognate antigen is unknown. After template switching added a universal primer site, the resulting cDNA carried unique molecular identifiers. TCRdb called the 5' RACE reads again in MiXCR, with one record for every CDR3 protein. The table has 1.5 million to 2 million distinct CDR3 sequences, under 35% seen once; the top ten hold around 0.25%. The germline V and J ends were trimmed by 5 bases and 2 bases, with 11 bases remaining between them. Germline lookup yields CDR1 SGHVS and CDR2 FQNEAQ. The CDR3 is 14 residues long. The chain joins TRBV7-8 to TRBJ2-3; D ambiguous. Sequencing input: cord blood. The sequence came from a newborn girl in good health. DNA of the CDR3: TGTGCCAGCAGCCCTCTATTACCCACAGATACGCAGTATTTT. Its translation is CASSPLLPTDTQYF.